The T cell receptor (beta chain) under discussion was sequenced for a study of graft-versus-host responses after intestinal transplantation. Background on the study: In this cohort, recipients had multivisceral, liver-intestinal, or isolated intestinal transplants. Among the recipients, all got anti-thymocyte globulin induction and then tacrolimus and steroids for about three years.

The assay was immunoSEQ multiplex PCR, and TCRdb's table has in-frame clones only and misses some. The table records around 40,000 clones, around four fifths of them present only once. Findings and caveats of the study: There were GvH clones found in recipient marrow, and some of them appeared first in ileum or blood.

Germline V lookup: CDR1 SGHRS, CDR2 YFSETQ. V was clipped by 0 bases and J by 1 base, with 4 bases between them. The CDR3 extends over 13 amino acids. This clone was detected only once. Its antigen is as yet unknown. Material: PBMCs, obtained about 38 months after transplant. The chain employs TRBV5-1 and TRBJ1-1; D is undetermined. This receptor was taken from a human patient who received an intestinal transplant, so some T cells may come from the graft donor. Here the CDR3 DNA reads TGCGCCAGCAGCTTGGACACGAACACTGAAGCTTTCTTT. Protein product: CASSLDTNTEAFF.